The 10 T cell receptor beta chains listed next were all sequenced from one sample in a study of CD8 T cells in ankylosing spondylitis (dated by TCRdb to 2015 to 2018). Library prep was done by 5' RACE. Instrument used: Illumina HiSeq 2500. The raw public reads went through TCRdb reprocessing: fastp at Q25, MiXCR clone calling, in-frame beta chains kept. Each entry merges the rows of one CDR3 protein and shows their most common DNA and genes. This sample has about 360,000 distinct CDR3 sequences in its table, and more than 20% of those were observed once. Of the sample, around 13% is held by the ten largest clones. The material sequenced was blood, either unsorted or a sorted T cell fraction (not recorded which). These receptors all stem from a male donor with ankylosing spondylitis or in good health (not recorded which).

This clonotype was seen a handful of times. The chain couples TRBV5-6 to TRBJ2-1, with D unresolved. The ends were cut back, 0 bases at V and 10 bases at J, with 8 bases in the middle. Per the germline V gene, CDR1 is SGHDT and CDR2 is YYEEEE. The CDR3 is 12 residues long. Here the CDR3 reads CASSLGAMEQFF. The CDR3 nucleotides are TGTGCCAGCAGCTTGGGGGCTATGGAGCAGTTCTTC.

The chain combines TRBV9 with TRBJ2-1; D may be TRBD1 (5 bases). The CDR3 extends over 13 amino acids. Germline assignment: CDR1 SGDLS and CDR2 YYNGEE. Trimming shortened V by 4 bases and J by 2 bases, and 7 bases separated the two germline ends. CDR3 in DNA: TGTGCCAGCAGCCAGGACACCTACAATGAGCAGTTCTTC. This encodes CASSQDTYNEQFF.

The V gene is TRBV2, the J gene TRBJ1-2; D gene uncertain. Germline V lookup: CDR1 SNHLY, CDR2 FYNNEI. The CDR3 runs 14 residues. The V end was cut by 3 bases, the J end by 8 bases, with 16 bases between. The CDR3 sequence is CASSDPLEVGGYTF. Written as DNA, the CDR3 is TGTGCCAGCAGTGACCCCTTGGAGGTGGGAGGCTACACCTTC.

This clonotype was seen only once. V is TRBV7-6 and J is TRBJ2-1; TRBD2 matches 7 bases. Germline CDR1 SGHVS, CDR2 FNYEAQ. Trimming at V came to 1 base and at J to 5 bases, leaving 8 bases not matched to a gene. This CDR3 region has 16 residues. CDR3 region: CASSLEGWGGNNEQFF. The CDR3 bases are TGTGCCAGCAGCTTAGAAGGTTGGGGGGGGAACAATGAGCAGTTCTTC.

The chain couples TRBV29-1 to TRBJ1-2; 12 nucleotides line up with TRBD1. Per germline, CDR1 SQVTM and CDR2 ANQGSEA. CDR3 size: 14 residues. V dropped 7 bases and J dropped 4; count of bases not matched to a gene: 7. The CDR3 sequence: CSGGTGGLFYGYTF. The CDR3 DNA follows: TGCAGCGGTGGGACAGGGGGCCTCTTCTATGGCTACACCTTC. The full variable domain, its missing parts supplied by reference TRBV29-1 and TRBJ1-2, is SAVISQKPSRDICQRGTSLTIQCQVDSQVTMMFWYRQQPGQSLTLIATANQGSEATYESGFVIDKFPISRPNLTFSTLTVSNMSPEDSSIYLCSGGTGGLFYGYTFGSGTRLTVV.

V is TRBV6-5 and J is TRBJ2-7, with TRBD1 identical over 8 bases. Germline assignment: CDR1 MNHEY and CDR2 SVGAGI. This CDR3 is built from 14 residues. The junction had 7 bases not matched to a gene; V was cut back by 2 bases and J by 7 bases. CDR3 DNA sequence: TGTGCCAGCAGTTACCAGGACAGGGCTGAGGAGCAGTACTTC. It is translated as CASSYQDRAEEQYF.

The chain has TRBV6-1 and TRBJ2-2, with D perhaps assigned TRBD1 or TRBD2 (5 bases each). The CDR3 is made up of 14 amino acids. Trimming stripped 7 bases from V and 2 bases from J, with 11 bases between. Germline V gene data show CDR1 as MNHNS and CDR2 as SASEGT. CDR3 protein: CASIQGANTGELFF. As DNA, the CDR3 is TGTGCCAGCATTCAGGGAGCAAACACCGGGGAGCTGTTTTTT.

This clonotype was counted only a few times. The chain joins TRBV2 to TRBJ2-7, with TRBD1 identical over 9 bases. CDR1 is SNHLY, CDR2 FYNNEI, per germline. This CDR3 region has 15 residues. Trimming cost V 6 bases and J 5 bases; bases outside gene matches: 11. CDR3 sequence (DNA): TGTGCCAGCAGCCCCGGTCGACAGGGGGGGGACGAGCAGTACTTC. It yields the protein CASSPGRQGGDEQYF.

This clonotype showed up just a few times. V is TRBV12-3 or TRBV12-4 and J is TRBJ2-7; 12 bases agree with TRBD1. The CDR3 is 16 residues long. V lost 2 bases to trimming and J lost 6 bases; unmatched junction nucleotides: 8. Here the CDR3 reads CASSLLGTGGLAEQYF. The DNA for the CDR3 is TGTGCCAGCAGTTTATTAGGGACAGGGGGCCTCGCCGAGCAGTACTTC.

This clonotype was counted a few times. This rearrangement joins TRBV9 to TRBJ2-2; D possibly corresponds to TRBD2 (5 bases). The CDR3 runs 15 residues. V was trimmed by 4 bases and J by 0 bases, leaving 10 bases between them. CDR1 SGDLS and CDR2 YYNGEE come from the germline V gene. CDR3 coding DNA: TGTGCCAGCAGCCCAGCGGTTACGAACACCGGGGAGCTGTTTTTT. It codes for CASSPAVTNTGELFF.